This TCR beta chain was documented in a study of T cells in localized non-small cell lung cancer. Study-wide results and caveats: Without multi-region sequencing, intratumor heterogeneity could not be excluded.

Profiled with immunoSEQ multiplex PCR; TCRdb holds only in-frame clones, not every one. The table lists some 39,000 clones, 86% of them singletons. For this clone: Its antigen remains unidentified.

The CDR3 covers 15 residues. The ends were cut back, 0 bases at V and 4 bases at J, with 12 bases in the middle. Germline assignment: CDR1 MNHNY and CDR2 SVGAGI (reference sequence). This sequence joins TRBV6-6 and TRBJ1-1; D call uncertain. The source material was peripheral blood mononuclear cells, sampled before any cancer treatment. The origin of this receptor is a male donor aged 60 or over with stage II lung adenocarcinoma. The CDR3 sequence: CASSYSRGFTTEAFF. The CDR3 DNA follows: TGTGCCAGCAGTTACTCGAGAGGGTTTACCACTGAAGCTTTCTTT.